This TCR beta chain originates from a study of blood T cell repertoires in COVID-19. TCRdb's copy holds only in-frame clones and misses some; the assay was immunoSEQ multiplex PCR. The data show about 130,000 clones, approximately 86% seen once. The V gene lost 0 bases and the J gene lost 7 bases, with 10 bases spanning the gap. The CDR3 totals 14 residues. Germline loops: CDR1 LNHDA, CDR2 SQIVND (reference sequence). The rearrangement joins TRBV19 to TRBJ1-5; D might be TRBD1 (5 bases). This clonotype originated in a woman aged 45-59 years who had recovered from COVID-19. The specimen was PBMCs or T cells enriched from blood (not recorded which). The CDR3 DNA reads TGTGCCAGTAGTATAGAGGGGACTTCCCAGCCCCAGCATTTT. Encoded protein: CASSIEGTSQPQHF.